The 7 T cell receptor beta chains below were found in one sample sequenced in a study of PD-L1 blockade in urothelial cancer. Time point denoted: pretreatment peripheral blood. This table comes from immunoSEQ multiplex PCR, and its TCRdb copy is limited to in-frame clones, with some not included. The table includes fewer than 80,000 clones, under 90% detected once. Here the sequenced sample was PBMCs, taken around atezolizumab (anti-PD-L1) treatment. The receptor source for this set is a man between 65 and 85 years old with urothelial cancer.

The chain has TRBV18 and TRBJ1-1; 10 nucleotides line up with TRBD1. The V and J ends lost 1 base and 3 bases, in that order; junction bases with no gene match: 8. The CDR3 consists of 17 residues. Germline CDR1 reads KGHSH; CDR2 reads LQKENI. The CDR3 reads CASSPRRQGAMYTEAFF. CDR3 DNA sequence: TGTGCCAGCTCACCACGGCGACAGGGGGCGATGTACACTGAAGCTTTCTTT. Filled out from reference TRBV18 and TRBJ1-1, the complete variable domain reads NAGVMQNPRHLVRRRGQEARLRCSPMKGHSHVYWYRQLPEEGLKFMVYLQKENIIDESGMPKERFSAEFPKEGPSILRIQQVVRGDSAAYFCASSPRRQGAMYTEAFFGQGTRLTVV.

The DNA for the CDR3 is TGTGCCAGCTCACTCACAGAACAAGAGACCCAGTACTTC. Translation: CASSLTEQETQYF. The chain employs TRBV18 and TRBJ2-5; D gene ambiguous. The germline V and J ends were trimmed by 4 bases and 2 bases, with 8 bases remaining between them. Per germline, CDR1 KGHSH and CDR2 LQKENI. The CDR3 length is 13 residues.

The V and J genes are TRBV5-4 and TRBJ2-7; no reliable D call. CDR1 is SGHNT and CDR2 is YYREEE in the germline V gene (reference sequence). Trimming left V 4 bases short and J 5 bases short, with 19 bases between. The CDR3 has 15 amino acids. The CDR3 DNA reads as TGTGCCAGCAGCGGAATTACTACTACACCCGACGAGCAGTACTTC. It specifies CASSGITTTPDEQYF.

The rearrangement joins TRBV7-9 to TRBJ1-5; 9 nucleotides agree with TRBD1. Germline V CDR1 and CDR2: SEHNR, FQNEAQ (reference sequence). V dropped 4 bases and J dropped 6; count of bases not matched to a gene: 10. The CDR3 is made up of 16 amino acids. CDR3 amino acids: CASSSGGTGRVQPQHF. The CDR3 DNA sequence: TGTGCCAGCAGCTCTGGTGGGACAGGGAGGGTTCAGCCCCAGCATTTT.

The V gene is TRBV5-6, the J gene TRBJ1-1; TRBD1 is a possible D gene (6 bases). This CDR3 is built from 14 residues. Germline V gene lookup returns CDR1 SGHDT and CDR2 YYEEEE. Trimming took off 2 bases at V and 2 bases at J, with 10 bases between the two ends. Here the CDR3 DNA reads TGTGCCAGCAGCTTCTGGACAGTCAACACTGAAGCTTTCTTT. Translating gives CASSFWTVNTEAFF.

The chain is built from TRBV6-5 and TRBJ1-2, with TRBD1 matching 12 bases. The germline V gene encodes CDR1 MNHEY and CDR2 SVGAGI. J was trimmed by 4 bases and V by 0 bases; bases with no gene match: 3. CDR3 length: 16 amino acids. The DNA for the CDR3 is TGTGCCAGCAGTTACTCGGGACAGGGGGCTGTCTATGGCTACACCTTC. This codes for CASSYSGQGAVYGYTF.

The CDR3 here is CASSGTGGGNQPQHF. CDR3 DNA sequence: TGTGCCAGCAGTGGAACAGGGGGTGGGAATCAGCCCCAGCATTTT. The chain couples TRBV6-5 to TRBJ1-5; 8 nucleotides align to TRBD1. The length of the CDR3 is 15 residues. V lost 5 bases and J lost 4; bases outside the gene matches: 7. Germline CDR1 MNHEY, CDR2 SVGAGI.